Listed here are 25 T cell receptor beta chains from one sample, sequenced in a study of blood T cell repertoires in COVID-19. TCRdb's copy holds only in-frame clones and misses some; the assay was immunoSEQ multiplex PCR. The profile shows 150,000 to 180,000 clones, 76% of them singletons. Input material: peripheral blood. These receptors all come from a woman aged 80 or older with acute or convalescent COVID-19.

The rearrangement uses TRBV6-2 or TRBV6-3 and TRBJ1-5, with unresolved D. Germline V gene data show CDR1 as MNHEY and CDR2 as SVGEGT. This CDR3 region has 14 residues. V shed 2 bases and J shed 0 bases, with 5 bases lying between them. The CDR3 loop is CASSYAASNQPQHF. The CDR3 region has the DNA TGTGCCAGCAGTTACGCGGCTAGCAATCAGCCCCAGCATTTT.

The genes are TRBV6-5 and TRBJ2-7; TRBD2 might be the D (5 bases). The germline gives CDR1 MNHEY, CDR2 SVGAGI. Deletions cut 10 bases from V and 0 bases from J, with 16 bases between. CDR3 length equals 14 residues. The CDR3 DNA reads TGTGCCACCGAATCCCCGGGGAACTCCTACGAGCAGTACTTC. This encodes CATESPGNSYEQYF.

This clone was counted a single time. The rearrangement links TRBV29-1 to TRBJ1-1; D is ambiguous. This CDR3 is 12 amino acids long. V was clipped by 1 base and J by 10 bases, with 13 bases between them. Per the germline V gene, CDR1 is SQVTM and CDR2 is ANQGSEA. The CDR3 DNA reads TGCAGCGTTGAAGCTCGGACTATTGGAGCTTTCTTT. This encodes CSVEARTIGAFF.

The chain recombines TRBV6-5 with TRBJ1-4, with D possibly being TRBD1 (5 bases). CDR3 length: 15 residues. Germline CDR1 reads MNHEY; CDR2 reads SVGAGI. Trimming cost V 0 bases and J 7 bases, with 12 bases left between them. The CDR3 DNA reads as TGTGCCAGCAGTTACTCGAGCAGGGATTCTGAAAAACTGTTTTTT. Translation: CASSYSSRDSEKLFF.

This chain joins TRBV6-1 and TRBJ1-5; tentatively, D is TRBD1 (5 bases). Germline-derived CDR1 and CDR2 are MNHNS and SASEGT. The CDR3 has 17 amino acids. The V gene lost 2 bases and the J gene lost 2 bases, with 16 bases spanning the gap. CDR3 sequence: CASSEIWGGEGNQPQHF. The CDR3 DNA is TGTGCCAGCAGTGAAATCTGGGGAGGGGAAGGCAATCAGCCCCAGCATTTT.

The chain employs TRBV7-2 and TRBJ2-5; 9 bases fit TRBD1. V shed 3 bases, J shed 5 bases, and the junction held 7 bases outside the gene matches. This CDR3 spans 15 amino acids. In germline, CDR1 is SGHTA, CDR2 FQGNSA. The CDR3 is CASSFTGGVWETQYF. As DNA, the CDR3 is TGTGCCAGCAGCTTCACAGGGGGCGTATGGGAGACCCAGTACTTC.

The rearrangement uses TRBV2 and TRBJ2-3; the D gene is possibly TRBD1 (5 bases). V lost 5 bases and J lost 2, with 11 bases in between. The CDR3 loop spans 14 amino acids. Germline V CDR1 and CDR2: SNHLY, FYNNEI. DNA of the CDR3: TGTGCCAGCAGTACTCGACAGTACACAGATACGCAGTATTTT. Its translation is CASSTRQYTDTQYF.

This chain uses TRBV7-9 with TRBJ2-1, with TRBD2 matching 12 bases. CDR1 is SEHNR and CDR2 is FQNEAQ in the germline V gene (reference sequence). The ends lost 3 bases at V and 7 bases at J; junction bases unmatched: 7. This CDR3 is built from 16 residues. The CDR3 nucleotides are TGTGCCAGCAGCTTTCCTCTAGCGGGAGGGCATAATGAGCAGTTCTTC. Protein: CASSFPLAGGHNEQFF.

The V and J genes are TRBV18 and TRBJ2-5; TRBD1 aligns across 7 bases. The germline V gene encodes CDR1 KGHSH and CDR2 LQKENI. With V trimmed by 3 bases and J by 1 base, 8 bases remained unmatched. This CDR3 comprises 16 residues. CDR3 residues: CASSPNPTGSQETQYF. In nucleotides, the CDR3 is TGTGCCAGCTCACCCAACCCGACAGGGTCCCAAGAGACCCAGTACTTC.

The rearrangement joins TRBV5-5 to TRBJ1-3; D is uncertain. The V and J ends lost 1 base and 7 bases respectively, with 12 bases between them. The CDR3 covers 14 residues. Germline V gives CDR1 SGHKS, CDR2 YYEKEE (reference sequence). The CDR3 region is CASSLTGSWNTIYF. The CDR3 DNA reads TGTGCCAGCAGCTTGACGGGTTCCTGGAACACCATATATTTT.

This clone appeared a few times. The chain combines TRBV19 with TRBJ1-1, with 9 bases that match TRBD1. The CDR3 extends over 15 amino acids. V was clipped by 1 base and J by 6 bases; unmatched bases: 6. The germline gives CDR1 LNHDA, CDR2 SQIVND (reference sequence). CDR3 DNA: TGTGCCAGTAGTATAGTCGGGACAGGGTCAGCTGAAGCTTTCTTT. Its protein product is CASSIVGTGSAEAFF.

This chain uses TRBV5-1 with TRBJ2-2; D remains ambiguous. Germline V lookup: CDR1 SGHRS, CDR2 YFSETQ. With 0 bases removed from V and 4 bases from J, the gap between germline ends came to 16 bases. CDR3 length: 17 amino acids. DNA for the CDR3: TGCGCCAGCAGCTTGGGTCCGGGTAGCTCTGGCACCGGGGAGCTGTTTTTT. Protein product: CASSLGPGSSGTGELFF.

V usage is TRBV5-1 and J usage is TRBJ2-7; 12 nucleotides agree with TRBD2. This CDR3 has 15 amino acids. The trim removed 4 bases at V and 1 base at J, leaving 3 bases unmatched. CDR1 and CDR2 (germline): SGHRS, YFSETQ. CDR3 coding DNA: TGCGCCAGCAGCCCCCTAGCGGGAGGGTCCTACGAGCAGTACTTC. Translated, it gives CASSPLAGGSYEQYF.

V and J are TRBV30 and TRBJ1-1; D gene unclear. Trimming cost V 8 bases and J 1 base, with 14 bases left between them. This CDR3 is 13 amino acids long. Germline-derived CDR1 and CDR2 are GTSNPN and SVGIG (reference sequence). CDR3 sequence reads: CARGGTRNTEAFF. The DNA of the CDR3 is TGTGCCCGGGGTGGAACTCGGAACACTGAAGCTTTCTTT.

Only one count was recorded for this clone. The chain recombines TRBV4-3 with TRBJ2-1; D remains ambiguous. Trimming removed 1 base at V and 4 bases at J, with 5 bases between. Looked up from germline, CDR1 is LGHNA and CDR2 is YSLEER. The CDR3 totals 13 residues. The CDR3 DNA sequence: TGCGCCAGCAGCCAAGCTCAGTACAATGAGCAGTTCTTC. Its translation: CASSQAQYNEQFF.

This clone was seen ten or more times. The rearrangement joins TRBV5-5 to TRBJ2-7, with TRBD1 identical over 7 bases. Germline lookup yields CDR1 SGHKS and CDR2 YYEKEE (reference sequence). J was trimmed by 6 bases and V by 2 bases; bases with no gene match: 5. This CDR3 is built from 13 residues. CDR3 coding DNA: TGTGCCAGCAGCTTCCAGGGGGATACCGAGCAGTACTTC. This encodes CASSFQGDTEQYF.

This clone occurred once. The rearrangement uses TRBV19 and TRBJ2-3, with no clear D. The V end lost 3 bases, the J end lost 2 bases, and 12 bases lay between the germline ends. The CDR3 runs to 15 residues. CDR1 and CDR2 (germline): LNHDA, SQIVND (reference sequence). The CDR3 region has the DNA TGTGCCAGTAGTATTGGCCTTATTACCACAGATACGCAGTATTTT. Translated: CASSIGLITTDTQYF.

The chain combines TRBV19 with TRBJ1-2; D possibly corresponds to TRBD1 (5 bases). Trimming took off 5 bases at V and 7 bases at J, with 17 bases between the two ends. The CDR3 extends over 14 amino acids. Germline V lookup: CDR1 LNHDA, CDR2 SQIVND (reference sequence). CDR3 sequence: CASSQTDSSGGYTF. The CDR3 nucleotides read TGTGCCAGTAGTCAGACAGACTCTTCGGGTGGCTACACCTTC.

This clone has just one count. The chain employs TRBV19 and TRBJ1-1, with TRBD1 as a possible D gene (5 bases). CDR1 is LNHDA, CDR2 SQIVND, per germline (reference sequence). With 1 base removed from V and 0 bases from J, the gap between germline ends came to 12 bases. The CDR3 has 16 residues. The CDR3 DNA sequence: TGTGCCAGTAGTATAGGACCCGACAGAATGAACACTGAAGCTTTCTTT. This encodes CASSIGPDRMNTEAFF.

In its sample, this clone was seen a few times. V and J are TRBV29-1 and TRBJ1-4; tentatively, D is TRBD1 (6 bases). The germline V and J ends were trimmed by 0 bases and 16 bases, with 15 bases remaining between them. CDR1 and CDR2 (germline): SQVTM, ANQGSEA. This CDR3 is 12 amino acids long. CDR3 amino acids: CSVEDATGNPFF. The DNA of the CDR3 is TGCAGCGTTGAAGATGCGACAGGCAATCCGTTTTTT.

The CDR3 DNA reads TGTGCCAGCAGCTTAGCGAGTAGCAATCAGCCCCAGCATTTT. Its translation is CASSLASSNQPQHF. V usage is TRBV7-2 and J usage is TRBJ1-5; D ambiguous. The CDR3 sequence is 14 residues long. V was pared by 0 bases and J by 0 bases, with 3 bases between. Germline V gene sequence: CDR1 SGHTA, CDR2 FQGNSA.

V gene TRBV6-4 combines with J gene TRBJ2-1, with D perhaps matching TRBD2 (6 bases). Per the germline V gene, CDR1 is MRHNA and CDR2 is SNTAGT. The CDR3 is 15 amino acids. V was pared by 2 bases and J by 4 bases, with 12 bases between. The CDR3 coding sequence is TGTGCCAGCAGTGACGGGAGGCTGGGGTACAATGAGCAGTTCTTC. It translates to CASSDGRLGYNEQFF.

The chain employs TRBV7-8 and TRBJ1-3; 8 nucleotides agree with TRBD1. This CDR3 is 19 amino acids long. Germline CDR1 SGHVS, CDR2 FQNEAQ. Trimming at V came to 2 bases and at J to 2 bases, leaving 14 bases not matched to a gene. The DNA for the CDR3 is TGTGCCAGCAGCTTAAACGCCGGTTCAGGGGGCGCCGCTGGAAACACCATATATTTT. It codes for CASSLNAGSGGAAGNTIYF. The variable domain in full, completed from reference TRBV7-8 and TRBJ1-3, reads GAGVSQSPRYKVAKRGQDVALRCDPISGHVSLFWYQQALGQGPEFLTYFQNEAQLDKSGLPSDRFFAERPEGSVSTLKIQRTQQEDSAVYLCASSLNAGSGGAAGNTIYFGEGSWLTVV.

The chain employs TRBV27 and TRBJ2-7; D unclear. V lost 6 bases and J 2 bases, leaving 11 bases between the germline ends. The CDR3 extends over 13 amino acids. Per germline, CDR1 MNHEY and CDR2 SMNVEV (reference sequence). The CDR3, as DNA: TGTGCCAGCAGCAAAACAGTCCCCTACGAGCAGTACTTC. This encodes CASSKTVPYEQYF.

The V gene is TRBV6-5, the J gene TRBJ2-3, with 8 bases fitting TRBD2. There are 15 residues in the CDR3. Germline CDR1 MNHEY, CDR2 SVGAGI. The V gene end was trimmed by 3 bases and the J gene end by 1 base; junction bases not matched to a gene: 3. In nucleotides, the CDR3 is TGTGCCAGCAGTTATGCGACTAGCGGCACAGATACGCAGTATTTT. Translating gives CASSYATSGTDTQYF.